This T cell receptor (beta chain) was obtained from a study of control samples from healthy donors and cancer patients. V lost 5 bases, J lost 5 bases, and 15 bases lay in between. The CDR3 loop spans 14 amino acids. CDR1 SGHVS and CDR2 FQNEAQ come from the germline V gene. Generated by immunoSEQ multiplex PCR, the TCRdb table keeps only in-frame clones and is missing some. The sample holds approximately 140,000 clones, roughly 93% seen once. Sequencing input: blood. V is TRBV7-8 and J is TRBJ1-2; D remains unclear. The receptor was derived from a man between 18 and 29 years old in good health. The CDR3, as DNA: TGTGCCAGCAGCCCCGAGTTGTCGGGGTATGGCTACACCTTC. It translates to CASSPELSGYGYTF.